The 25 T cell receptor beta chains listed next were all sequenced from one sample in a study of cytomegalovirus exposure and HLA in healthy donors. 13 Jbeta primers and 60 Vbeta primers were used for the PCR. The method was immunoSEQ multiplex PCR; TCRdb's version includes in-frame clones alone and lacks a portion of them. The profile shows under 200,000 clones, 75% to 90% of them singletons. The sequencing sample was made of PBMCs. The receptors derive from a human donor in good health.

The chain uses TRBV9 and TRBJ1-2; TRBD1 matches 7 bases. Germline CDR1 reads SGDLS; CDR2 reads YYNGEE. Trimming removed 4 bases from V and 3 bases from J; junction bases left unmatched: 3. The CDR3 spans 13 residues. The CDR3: CASSPDRDYGYTF. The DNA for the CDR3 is TGTGCCAGCAGCCCCGACAGGGACTATGGCTACACCTTC.

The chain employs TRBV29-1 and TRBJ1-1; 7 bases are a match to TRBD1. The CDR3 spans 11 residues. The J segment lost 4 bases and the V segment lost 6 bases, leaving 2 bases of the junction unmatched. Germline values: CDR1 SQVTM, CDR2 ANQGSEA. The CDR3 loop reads CSVQGGTEAFF. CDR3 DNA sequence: TGCAGCGTCCAGGGGGGCACTGAAGCTTTCTTT.

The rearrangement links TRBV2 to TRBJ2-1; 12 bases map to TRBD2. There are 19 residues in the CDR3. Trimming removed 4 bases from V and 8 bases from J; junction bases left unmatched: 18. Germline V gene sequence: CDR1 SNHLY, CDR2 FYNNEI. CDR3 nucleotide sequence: TGTGCCAGCAGTGTGGCTAGCGGGGGGGCCACGGGGCCTCAGGATGAGCAGTTCTTC. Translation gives CASSVASGGATGPQDEQFF.

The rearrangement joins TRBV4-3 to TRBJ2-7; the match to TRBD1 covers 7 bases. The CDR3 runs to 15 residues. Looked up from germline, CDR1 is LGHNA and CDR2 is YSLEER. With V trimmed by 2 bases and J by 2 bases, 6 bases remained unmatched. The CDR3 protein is CASSQSDREAYEQYF. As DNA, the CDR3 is TGCGCCAGCAGCCAATCCGACAGGGAAGCCTACGAGCAGTACTTC.

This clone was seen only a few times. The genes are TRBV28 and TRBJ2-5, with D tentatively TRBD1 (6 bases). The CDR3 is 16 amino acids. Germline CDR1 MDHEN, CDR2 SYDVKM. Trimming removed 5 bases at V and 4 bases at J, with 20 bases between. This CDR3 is CASSADQGKGGETQYF. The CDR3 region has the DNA TGTGCCAGCAGTGCAGACCAGGGGAAGGGTGGAGAGACCCAGTACTTC.

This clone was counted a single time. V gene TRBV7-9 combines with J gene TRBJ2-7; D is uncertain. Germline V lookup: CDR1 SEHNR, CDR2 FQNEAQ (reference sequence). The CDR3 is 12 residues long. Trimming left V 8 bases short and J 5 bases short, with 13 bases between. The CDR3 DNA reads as TGTGCCAGCTCAACCCCACGCGACGAGCAGTACTTC. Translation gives CASSTPRDEQYF.

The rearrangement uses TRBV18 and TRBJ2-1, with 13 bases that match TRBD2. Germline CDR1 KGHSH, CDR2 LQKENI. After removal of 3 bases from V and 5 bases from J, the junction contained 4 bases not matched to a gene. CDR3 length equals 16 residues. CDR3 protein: CASSPELAGGNNEQFF. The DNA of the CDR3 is TGTGCCAGCTCACCCGAACTAGCGGGGGGGAACAATGAGCAGTTCTTC. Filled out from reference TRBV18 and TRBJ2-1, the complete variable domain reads NAGVMQNPRHLVRRRGQEARLRCSPMKGHSHVYWYRQLPEEGLKFMVYLQKENIIDESGMPKERFSAEFPKEGPSILRIQQVVRGDSAAYFCASSPELAGGNNEQFFGPGTRLTVL.

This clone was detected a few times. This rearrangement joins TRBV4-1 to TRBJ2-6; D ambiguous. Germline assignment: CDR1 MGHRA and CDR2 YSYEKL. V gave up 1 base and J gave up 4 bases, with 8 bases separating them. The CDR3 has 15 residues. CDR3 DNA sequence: TGCGCCAGCAGCCAAGTCAGGATCGGGGCCAACGTCCTGACTTTC. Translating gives CASSQVRIGANVLTF.

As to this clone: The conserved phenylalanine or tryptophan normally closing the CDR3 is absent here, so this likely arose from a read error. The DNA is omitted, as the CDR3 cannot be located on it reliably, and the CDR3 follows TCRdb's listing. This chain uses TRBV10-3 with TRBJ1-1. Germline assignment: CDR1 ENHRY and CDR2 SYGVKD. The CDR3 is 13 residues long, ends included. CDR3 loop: CAISESGGVIASD.

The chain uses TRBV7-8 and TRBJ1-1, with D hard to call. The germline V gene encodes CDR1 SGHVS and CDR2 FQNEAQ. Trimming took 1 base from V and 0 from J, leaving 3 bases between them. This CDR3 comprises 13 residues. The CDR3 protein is CASSLDMNTEAFF. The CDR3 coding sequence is TGTGCCAGCAGCTTAGATATGAACACTGAAGCTTTCTTT.

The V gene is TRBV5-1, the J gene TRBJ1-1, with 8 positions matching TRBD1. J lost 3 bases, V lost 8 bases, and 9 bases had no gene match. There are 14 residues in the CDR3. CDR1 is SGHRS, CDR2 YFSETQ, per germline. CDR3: CASFNGQGDTEAFF. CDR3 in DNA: TGCGCCAGTTTCAACGGACAGGGAGACACTGAAGCTTTCTTT.

CDR3 DNA sequence: TGTGCCAGCAGTGACCTAGAAAGGTCCTACGAGCAGTACTTC. Translating it yields CASSDLERSYEQYF. J is TRBJ2-7 and V is TRBV6-5; D gene unclear. V dropped 5 bases and J dropped 1 base, with 12 bases sitting between them. Germline CDR1 reads MNHEY; CDR2 reads SVGAGI. This CDR3 spans 14 amino acids.

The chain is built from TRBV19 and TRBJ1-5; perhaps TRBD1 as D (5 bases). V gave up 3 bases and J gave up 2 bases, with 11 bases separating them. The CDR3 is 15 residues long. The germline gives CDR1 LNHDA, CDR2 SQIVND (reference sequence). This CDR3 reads CASSIYPTGNQPQHF. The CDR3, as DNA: TGTGCCAGTAGTATTTACCCGACAGGCAATCAGCCCCAGCATTTT.

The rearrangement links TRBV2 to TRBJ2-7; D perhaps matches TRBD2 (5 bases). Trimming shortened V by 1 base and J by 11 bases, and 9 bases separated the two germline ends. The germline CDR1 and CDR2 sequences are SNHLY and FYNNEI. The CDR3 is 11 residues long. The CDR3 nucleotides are TGTGCCAGCAGTGAAGAGCAGGAGGAGTACTTC. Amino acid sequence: CASSEEQEEYF.

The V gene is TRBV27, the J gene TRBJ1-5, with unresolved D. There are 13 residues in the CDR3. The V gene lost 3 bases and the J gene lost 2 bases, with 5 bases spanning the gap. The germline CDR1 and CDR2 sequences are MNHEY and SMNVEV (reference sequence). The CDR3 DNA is TGTGCCAGCAGTTTCCTAGGCAATCAGCCCCAGCATTTT. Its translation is CASSFLGNQPQHF.

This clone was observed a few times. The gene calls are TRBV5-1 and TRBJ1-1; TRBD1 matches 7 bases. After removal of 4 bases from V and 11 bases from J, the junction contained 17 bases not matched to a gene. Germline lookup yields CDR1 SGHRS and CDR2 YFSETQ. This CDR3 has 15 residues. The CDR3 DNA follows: TGCGCCAGCAGCCGCTTTTGGCCCGACAGGGAGGAGGCTTTCTTT. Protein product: CASSRFWPDREEAFF.

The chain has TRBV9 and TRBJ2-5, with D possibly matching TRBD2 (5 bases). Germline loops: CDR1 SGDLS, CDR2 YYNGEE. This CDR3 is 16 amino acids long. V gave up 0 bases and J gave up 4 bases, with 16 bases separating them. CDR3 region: CASSVGTGSSGETQYF. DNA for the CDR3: TGTGCCAGCAGCGTAGGGACGGGATCTTCGGGAGAGACCCAGTACTTC.

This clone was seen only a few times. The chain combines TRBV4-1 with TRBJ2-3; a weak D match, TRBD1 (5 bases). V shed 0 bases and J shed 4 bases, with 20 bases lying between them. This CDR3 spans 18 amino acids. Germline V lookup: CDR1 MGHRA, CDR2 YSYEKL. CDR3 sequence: CASSQDPRTRAEADTQYF. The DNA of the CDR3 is TGCGCCAGCAGCCAAGACCCCCGGACACGAGCAGAAGCAGATACGCAGTATTTT.

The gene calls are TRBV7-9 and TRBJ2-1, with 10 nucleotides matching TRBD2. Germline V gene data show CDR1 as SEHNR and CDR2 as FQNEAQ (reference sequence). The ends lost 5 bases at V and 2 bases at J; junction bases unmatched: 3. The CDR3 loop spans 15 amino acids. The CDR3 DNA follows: TGTGCCAGCAGCCCAAGCGGGGGGGCCTACAATGAGCAGTTCTTC. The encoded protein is CASSPSGGAYNEQFF. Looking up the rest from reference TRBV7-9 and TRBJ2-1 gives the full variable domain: DTGVSQNPRHKITKRGQNVTFRCDPISEHNRLYWYRQTLGQGPEFLTYFQNEAQLEKSRLLSDRFSAERPKGSFSTLEIQRTEQGDSAMYLCASSPSGGAYNEQFFGPGTRLTVL.

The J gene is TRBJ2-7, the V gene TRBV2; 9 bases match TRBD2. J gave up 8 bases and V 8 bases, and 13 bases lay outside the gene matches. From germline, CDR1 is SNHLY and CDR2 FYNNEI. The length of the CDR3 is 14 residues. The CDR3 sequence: CASGTSLGQRKQYF. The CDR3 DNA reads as TGTGCCAGCGGGACTAGCTTGGGTCAGCGTAAGCAGTACTTC.

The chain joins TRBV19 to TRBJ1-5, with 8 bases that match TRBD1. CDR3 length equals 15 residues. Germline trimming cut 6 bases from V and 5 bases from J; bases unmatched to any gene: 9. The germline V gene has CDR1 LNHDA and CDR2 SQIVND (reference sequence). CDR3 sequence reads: CASSSLDRDHQPQHF. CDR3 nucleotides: TGTGCCAGTAGCTCACTGGACAGGGACCATCAGCCCCAGCATTTT.

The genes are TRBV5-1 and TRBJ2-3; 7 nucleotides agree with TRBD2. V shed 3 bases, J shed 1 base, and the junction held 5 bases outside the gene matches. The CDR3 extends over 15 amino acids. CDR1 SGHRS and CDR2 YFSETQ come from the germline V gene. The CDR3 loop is CASSSGGAGTDTQYF. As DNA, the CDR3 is TGCGCCAGCAGCTCGGGGGGAGCGGGCACAGATACGCAGTATTTT.

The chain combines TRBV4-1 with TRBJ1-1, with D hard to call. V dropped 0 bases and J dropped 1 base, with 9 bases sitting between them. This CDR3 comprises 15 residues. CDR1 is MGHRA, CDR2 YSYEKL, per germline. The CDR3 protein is CASSQDPGKNTEAFF. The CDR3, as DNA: TGCGCCAGCAGCCAAGATCCGGGGAAGAACACTGAAGCTTTCTTT.

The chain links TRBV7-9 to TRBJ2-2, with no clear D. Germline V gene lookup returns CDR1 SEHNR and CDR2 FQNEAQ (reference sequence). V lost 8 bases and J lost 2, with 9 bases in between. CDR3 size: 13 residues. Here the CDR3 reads CASAEFNTGELFF. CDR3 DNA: TGTGCCAGCGCGGAGTTTAACACCGGGGAGCTGTTTTTT.

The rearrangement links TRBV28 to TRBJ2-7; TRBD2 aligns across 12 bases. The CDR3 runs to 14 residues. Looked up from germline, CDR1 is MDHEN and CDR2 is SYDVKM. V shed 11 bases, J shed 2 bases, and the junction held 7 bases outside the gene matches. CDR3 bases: TGTGCCGCCTACCCTAGCGGGGGGGCCTACGAGCAGTACTTC. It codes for CAAYPSGGAYEQYF.